This T cell receptor beta chain is drawn from a study of cytomegalovirus exposure and HLA in healthy donors. Study results and caveats: Researchers reported from a later analysis that most CMV-associated TCR beta chains appeared HLA-restricted.

Turning to this clone: Its antigen is not known.

Primers included in the PCR were 60 Vbeta and 13 Jbeta primers. Repertoires were generated with immunoSEQ multiplex PCR, while TCRdb's copy carries only in-frame clones and drops some. The repertoire holds around 67,000 clones, with approximately 81% as singletons. This CDR3 region has 14 residues. The germline CDR1 and CDR2 sequences are KGHSH and LQKENI. The J segment lost 2 bases and the V segment lost 6 bases, leaving 7 bases of the junction unmatched. The chain is built from TRBV18 and TRBJ2-7, with 7 bases fitting TRBD1. This TCR was recovered from a woman in her twenties or thirties in good health and CMV-seropositive. The sample taken for sequencing was PBMCs. CDR3 region: CASSPGQQTYEQYF. CDR3 nucleotide sequence: TGTGCCAGCTCGCCGGGACAGCAAACCTACGAGCAGTACTTC.